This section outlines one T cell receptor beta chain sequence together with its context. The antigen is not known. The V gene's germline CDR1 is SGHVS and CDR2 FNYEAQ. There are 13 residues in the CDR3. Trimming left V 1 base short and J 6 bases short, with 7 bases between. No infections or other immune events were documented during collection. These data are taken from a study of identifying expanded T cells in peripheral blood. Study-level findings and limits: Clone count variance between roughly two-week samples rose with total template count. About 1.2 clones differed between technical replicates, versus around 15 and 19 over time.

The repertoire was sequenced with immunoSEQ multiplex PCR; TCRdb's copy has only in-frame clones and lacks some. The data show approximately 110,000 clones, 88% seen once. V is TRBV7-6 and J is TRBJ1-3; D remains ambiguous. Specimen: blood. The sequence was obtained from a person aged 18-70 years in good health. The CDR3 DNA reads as TGTGCCAGCAGCTTAGAGGCGGTAAACACCATATATTTT. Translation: CASSLEAVNTIYF.